This passage covers 26 T cell receptor beta chains from one sample sequenced in a study of T cells in lung cancer brain metastases. Repertoires were generated with immunoSEQ multiplex PCR, while TCRdb's copy carries only in-frame clones and drops some. The repertoire includes 4,400 or so clones, 87% of them detected once, and more than 3% sits in the top ten. Sequencing was performed on tumor tissue from the primary lung tumor. The receptors shown here come from a woman aged 50 to 65 with non-small cell lung cancer.

This chain joins TRBV18 and TRBJ2-6, with 9 bases fitting TRBD1. J was trimmed by 4 bases and V by 3 bases; bases with no gene match: 19. The germline gives CDR1 KGHSH, CDR2 LQKENI. The CDR3 loop spans 21 amino acids. The CDR3: CASSPAYLRSTGGRGANVLTF. The DNA for the CDR3 is TGTGCCAGCTCACCCGCGTACCTAAGAAGTACAGGGGGCCGAGGGGCCAACGTCCTGACTTTC.

CDR3 sequence (DNA): TGCGCCAGCAGCCCCGGGGCGGTGAACACTGAAGCTTTCTTT. Encoded protein: CASSPGAVNTEAFF. The chain combines TRBV5-1 with TRBJ1-1; possible D gene TRBD1, 5 bases. The V and J ends lost 4 bases and 0 bases respectively, with 10 bases between them. Germline V gene data show CDR1 as SGHRS and CDR2 as YFSETQ. This CDR3 contains 14 residues.

This sequence joins TRBV9 and TRBJ1-5, with D possibly TRBD1 on 5 matching bases. This CDR3 has 15 amino acids. V was shortened by 3 bases and J by 4 bases, with 14 bases between the two germline ends. The germline V gene encodes CDR1 SGDLS and CDR2 YYNGEE. The CDR3 spells CASSAWGGINQPQHF. The DNA of the CDR3 is TGTGCCAGCAGCGCGTGGGGGGGGATTAATCAGCCCCAGCATTTT. Using reference TRBV9 and TRBJ1-5 for the parts outside the CDR3, the full variable domain is DSGVTQTPKHLITATGQRVTLRCSPRSGDLSVYWYQQSLDQGLQFLIQYYNGEERAKGNILERFSAQQFPDLHSELNLSSLELGDSALYFCASSAWGGINQPQHFGDGTRLSIL.

This clone was observed a single time. At one end the junction does not follow the germline gene, possibly because of a read error. This chain links TRBV5-4 with TRBJ1-2; tentatively, D is TRBD1 (5 bases). CDR1 SGHNT and CDR2 YYREEE come from the germline V gene (reference sequence). The CDR3 has 14 residues. The CDR3 nucleotides read TGTGCCAGTAGCTTTCGGGGGGGGTCCCATGGCTACACCTTC. This codes for CASSFRGGSHGYTF.

In nucleotides, the CDR3 is TGTGCCAGTAGTATAGGGGGACAGCCGGATTTGGATGAGCAGTTCTTC. Amino acids: CASSIGGQPDLDEQFF. This chain links TRBV19 with TRBJ2-1; TRBD1 matches 7 bases. With V trimmed by 1 base and J by 8 bases, 11 bases remained unmatched. From germline, CDR1 is LNHDA and CDR2 SQIVND (reference sequence). CDR3 length: 16 amino acids.

CDR3 in DNA: TGTGCCAGCAGTGAAGCGCTTCTAGCGGGAGGGACCCGGGAGCAGTACGTC. Amino acid sequence: CASSEALLAGGTREQYV. This rearrangement joins TRBV2 to TRBJ2-7, with TRBD2 identical over 12 bases. The CDR3 totals 17 residues. Trimming at V came to 0 bases and at J to 7 bases, leaving 10 bases not matched to a gene. The germline V gene has CDR1 SNHLY and CDR2 FYNNEI.

This clone was seen just once. The chain employs TRBV5-1 and TRBJ1-1; D not certain. V was clipped by 2 bases and J by 0 bases, with 8 bases between them. Germline CDR1 and CDR2: SGHRS and YFSETQ. The CDR3 consists of 14 residues. In nucleotides, the CDR3 is TGCGCCAGCAGCTTAGGGAGTTTGAACACTGAAGCTTTCTTT. Translation: CASSLGSLNTEAFF.

The chain links TRBV14 to TRBJ2-1; no clear D. Per the germline V gene, CDR1 is SGHDN and CDR2 is FVKESK. V was pared by 4 bases and J by 0 bases, with 16 bases between. The CDR3 is made up of 17 amino acids. The CDR3 bases are TGTGCCAGCAGCCCGCATATGTGGCTAAGCTCCTACAATGAGCAGTTCTTC. Residues: CASSPHMWLSSYNEQFF.

This chain joins TRBV7-9 and TRBJ2-2; possible D gene TRBD2, 5 bases. V was cut by 0 bases and J by 0 bases, with 5 bases left in between. CDR1 SEHNR and CDR2 FQNEAQ come from the germline V gene (reference sequence). The CDR3 extends over 15 amino acids. The CDR3 sequence is CASSLASANTGELFF. The CDR3 DNA sequence: TGTGCCAGCAGCTTAGCTAGCGCGAACACCGGGGAGCTGTTTTTT.

A single count supports this clone. This CDR3 reads CASSSSRGEQYV. CDR3 nucleotides: TGTGCCAGCAGCTCCTCGAGGGGCGAGCAGTACGTC. The chain links TRBV11-2 to TRBJ2-7, with D perhaps matching TRBD1 or TRBD2 (5 bases each). This CDR3 spans 12 amino acids. The germline V gene has CDR1 SGHAT and CDR2 FQNNGV. V lost 4 bases to trimming and J lost 6 bases, with 10 bases between them.

The chain joins TRBV7-9 to TRBJ2-2; 9 bases match TRBD1. With 5 bases clipped from V and 4 bases from J, the junction kept 5 bases outside the gene matches. The CDR3 contains 15 residues. Germline V gene data show CDR1 as SEHNR and CDR2 as FQNEAQ (reference sequence). As DNA, the CDR3 is TGTGCCAGCAGCCCCCAGGGACAGGGCACCGGGGAGCTGTTTTTT. Translated, it gives CASSPQGQGTGELFF.

V usage is TRBV12-5 and J usage is TRBJ2-2; D is unresolved. This CDR3 spans 14 amino acids. V dropped 6 bases and J dropped 2 bases, with 10 bases sitting between them. Per germline, CDR1 LGHNT and CDR2 FRNRAP. The DNA of the CDR3 is TGTGCTAGTGGCTGGGCTGAAAACACCGGGGAGCTGTTTTTT. It translates to CASGWAENTGELFF.

This clone turned up a few times. This CDR3 reads CASSQSSGSTSQYF. The CDR3 DNA follows: TGCGCCAGCAGCCAATCTAGCGGGAGTACCTCGCAGTATTTT. This chain uses TRBV4-1 with TRBJ2-3, with 10 bases lining up with TRBD2. There are 14 residues in the CDR3. V dropped 2 bases and J dropped 10; count of bases not matched to a gene: 6. Germline-derived CDR1 and CDR2 are MGHRA and YSYEKL.

This chain connects TRBV12-5 to TRBJ2-2; no definite D call. This CDR3 spans 15 amino acids. The V gene lost 5 bases and the J gene lost 3 bases, with 13 bases spanning the gap. CDR1 LGHNT and CDR2 FRNRAP come from the germline V gene. DNA of the CDR3: TGTGCTAGTGGTGTGGGAACCCCTTACACCGGGGAGCTGTTTTTT. Protein: CASGVGTPYTGELFF.

Points on this clone: Additional DNA sequences in this sample encode the identical CDR3. The rearrangement uses TRBV29-1 and TRBJ2-7; TRBD2 aligns across 9 bases. The CDR3 has 15 residues. The J segment lost 4 bases and the V segment lost 6 bases, leaving 13 bases of the junction unmatched. CDR1 SQVTM and CDR2 ANQGSEA come from the germline V gene. This CDR3 reads CSVPPPSGIFYEQYV. The CDR3 DNA follows: TGCAGCGTCCCCCCTCCTAGCGGGATCTTTTACGAGCAGTACGTC.

The chain recombines TRBV6-5 with TRBJ2-3, with a weak D call TRBD2 (5 bases). The CDR3 extends over 12 amino acids. Trimming cost V 10 bases and J 4 bases, with 12 bases left between them. Germline-derived CDR1 and CDR2 are MNHEY and SVGAGI. CDR3 sequence (DNA): TGTGCCACAGGACTGTTATCAGATACGCAGTATTTT. This gives the protein CATGLLSDTQYF.

The chain combines TRBV6-6 with TRBJ2-3; perhaps TRBD1 as D (6 bases). Germline loops: CDR1 MNHNY, CDR2 SVGAGI (reference sequence). V lost 8 bases, J lost 4 bases, and 22 bases lay in between. CDR3 length: 16 residues. The CDR3 DNA follows: TGTGCCAGCCGAGTTGCGCCAGGGGTTCGGGCAGATACGCAGTATTTT. Encoded protein: CASRVAPGVRADTQYF.

The chain links TRBV21-1 to TRBJ2-7; the D segment call TRBD1 is taken from the table without a DNA check. TRBV21-1 is assigned pseudogene status. This CDR3 comprises 16 residues. The CDR3 region is CASNSHLWSGGNEQYV. DNA for the CDR3: TGTGCCAGCAACTCTCATCTTTGGTCAGGGGGGAACGAGCAGTACGTC.

The chain links TRBV11-3 to TRBJ2-7, with D perhaps given as TRBD1 or TRBD2 (5 bases each). The CDR3 sequence is 13 residues long. The V and J ends lost 7 bases and 3 bases respectively, with 13 bases between them. Looked up from germline, CDR1 is SGHNT and CDR2 is YENEEA. CDR3: CASKVGPSYEQYV. The CDR3 DNA follows: TGTGCCAGCAAGGTGGGACCGAGCTACGAGCAGTACGTC.

Here the CDR3 reads CASSLPGSGANVLTF. CDR3 DNA: TGTGCCAGCAGCCTCCCGGGGTCTGGGGCCAACGTCCTGACTTTC. This chain uses TRBV11-3 with TRBJ2-6, with D maybe TRBD2 (5 bases). CDR1 is SGHNT and CDR2 is YENEEA in the germline V gene. V shed 5 bases and J shed 1 base, with 9 bases lying between them. The CDR3 runs 15 residues.

The table lists this clone with a count of one. The V call is TRBV7-9, the J call TRBJ1-1, with 7 bases aligning to TRBD1. The CDR3 totals 15 residues. Germline V gene sequence: CDR1 SEHNR, CDR2 FQNEAQ (reference sequence). With V trimmed by 4 bases and J by 0 bases, 5 bases remained unmatched. CDR3 sequence reads: CASSSWTGLNTEAFF. The DNA for the CDR3 is TGTGCCAGCAGCTCTTGGACAGGCCTGAACACTGAAGCTTTCTTT.

The chain combines TRBV12-1 with TRBJ2-3; the table's D gene call, TRBD1, was not cross checked with the DNA. TRBV12-1 is deemed a pseudogene. CDR3 size: 16 residues. The chain's CDR3 is CASSSAAGGCTDTQYF. The CDR3 bases are TGTGCCAGCAGCTCCGCCGCAGGGGGCTGTACAGATACGCAGTATTTT.

The chain is built from TRBV19 and TRBJ1-2, with a possible D match to TRBD1 (6 bases). CDR1 is LNHDA, CDR2 SQIVND, per germline (reference sequence). V lost 5 bases and J 1 base, leaving 17 bases between the germline ends. The CDR3 runs to 16 residues. CDR3 nucleotide sequence: TGTGCCAGTAGTCAAGCAGGCAGGGGAATTAACTATGGCTACACCTTC. Protein product: CASSQAGRGINYGYTF.

The V call is TRBV5-6, the J call TRBJ1-4; TRBD1 matches 8 bases. The CDR3 loop spans 18 amino acids. Germline trimming cut 4 bases from V and 4 bases from J; bases unmatched to any gene: 15. Germline V gene data show CDR1 as SGHDT and CDR2 as YYEEEE. As DNA, the CDR3 is TGTGCCAGCAGCCAAACCGGGACAGGCGTGAATCTTAATGAAAAACTGTTTTTT. It translates to CASSQTGTGVNLNEKLFF.

With regard to this clone: At one of its ends the junction is not consistent with the germline gene, which may arise from a read error. The CDR3 loop reads CASSERIQENF. The CDR3 nucleotides read TGTGCCAGCAGTGAAAGAATACAGGAGAACTTC. This rearrangement joins TRBV6-1 to TRBJ1-2, with D perhaps matching TRBD1 (5 bases). This CDR3 region has 11 residues. CDR1 and CDR2 from the germline V gene are MNHNS and SASEGT.

This clone was counted only a few times. This rearrangement joins TRBV11-3 to TRBJ2-7; no reliable D call. The germline V and J ends were trimmed by 2 bases and 1 base, with 6 bases remaining between them. The CDR3 extends over 13 amino acids. Per germline, CDR1 SGHNT and CDR2 YENEEA. The DNA of the CDR3 is TGTGCCAGCAGCTTAAGCTCGTCCTACGAGCAGTACGTC. Its protein product is CASSLSSSYEQYV.